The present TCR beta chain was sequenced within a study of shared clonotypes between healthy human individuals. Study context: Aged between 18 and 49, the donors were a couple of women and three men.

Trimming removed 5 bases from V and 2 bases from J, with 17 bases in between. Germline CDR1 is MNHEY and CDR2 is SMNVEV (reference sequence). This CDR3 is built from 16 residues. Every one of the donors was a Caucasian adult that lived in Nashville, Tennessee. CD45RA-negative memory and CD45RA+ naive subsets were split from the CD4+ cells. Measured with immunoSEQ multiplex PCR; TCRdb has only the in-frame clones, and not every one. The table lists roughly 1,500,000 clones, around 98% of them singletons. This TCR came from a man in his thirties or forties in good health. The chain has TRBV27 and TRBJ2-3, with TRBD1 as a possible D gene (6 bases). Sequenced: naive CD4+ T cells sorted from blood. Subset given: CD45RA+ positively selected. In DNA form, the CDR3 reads TGTGCCAGCAGTGCAAGGACAGTATCCTACACAGATACGCAGTATTTT. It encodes CASSARTVSYTDTQYF.